This T cell receptor beta chain is from a study of blood T cell repertoires in COVID-19 (dated by TCRdb to the early 2020s). A note on the overall study: Collaborator samples came from the United States, Italy and Spain and covered acute and convalescent phases of COVID-19. The samples were drawn from two sources: the first 160 participants of the ongoing ImmuneRACE study, and 1,254 subjects contributed by 6 global collaborators. Where available, HLA class I and class II types were taken from metadata supplied by the sample provider and were not determined by assay-based typing. Subjects who had been exposed to COVID-19, were actively infected with it, or had recovered from it provided the deeply sampled blood TCRbeta repertoires that made up the dataset. The repertoires were made available in a free public database intended to serve as a resource for research on the immune response to SARS-CoV-2. The sample metadata nearly always contained a de-identified subject ID, COVID-19 status, age in years and sex. The material from the prospective study consisted of cDNA or gDNA derived from T cells, B-cell-depleted T cells, or PBMCs.

Note on this clone: The antigen this receptor binds is unknown. Per-base quality was not reported, and no clone a single base away is much larger than it.

The collaborating institutions used their own protocols to collect whole blood in K2EDTA tubes. For TCRbeta analysis, collaborators shipped samples in one of three forms: frozen whole blood, isolated PBMCs, or DNA extracted from either of those sample types. From the cysteine through the phenylalanine, the CDR3 covers 16 amino acids. Only the CDR3 region is kept as DNA, spanning 48 bases read in frame from base 1. Relative to germline, V is missing 2 bases and J is missing 2 bases, with 8 bases of the junction outside any gene match. As encoded in the germline V gene, CDR1 is SGHVS while CDR2 is FQNEAQ. The research as a whole found: How much clinical and demographic metadata was included differed by source and by participant, and the metadata was provided uncurated.

TCRbeta CDR3 regions were amplified from genomic DNA using the immunoSEQ Assay, a bias-controlled multiplex PCR. The paper's data handling went like this. The number of nucleated cells in each sample was estimated from the amplification of reference gene primers within the assay. Sequence reads were collapsed and filtered to measure the absolute abundance of every unique TCRbeta CDR3 rearrangement. For each sample, productive Simpson clonality was calculated as the square root of Simpson's diversity index over productive rearrangements. In TCRdb, the immuneACCESS table is reduced to in-frame sequences with V and J assigned. These tables do not hold every clone; where another copy was compared, an unresolved V gene accounts for under half, and the others remain unexplained. V, J and clone size derive from that table, while D and trimming were established from the DNA sequence. In all, the sample holds a few thousand clones, and roughly nine tenths of those were seen once. The ten largest make up about 7% of the sample.

The specimen sequenced was peripheral blood. The chain is assembled from TRBV7-8 and TRBJ2-5, with 7 middle bases fitting TRBD2. The TCR originated in a man aged 50 to 60 with active COVID-19. The nucleotide sequence is TGTGCCAGCAGCTTAAGGCTAGCGGAACTTCAAGAGACCCAGTACTTC. It translates to CASSLRLAELQETQYF.